The rows below give T cell receptor beta chains drawn from one sample of a study of CD8+CD57+ T cells in acquired aplastic anemia. TCRdb independently ran MiXCR on the reads; one entry per CDR3 protein. The repertoire holds under 200,000 distinct CDR3 sequences, 40% to 60% seen once, with roughly 29% in the top ten. Sequencing input: sorted CD4+, CD8+, or CD8+CD57+ T cells (not recorded which) from PBMCs. The source of these receptors is a human donor with aplastic anemia. The conserved cysteine and the conserved F or W are not part of the CDR3 here. A D gene is named only where the DNA matches it firmly.

v_call,d_call,j_call,cdr3_aa
TRBV4-3,.,TRBJ1-3,ASSQERGVRQSGNTIY
TRBV24-1,TRBD1,TRBJ1-2,ATSEPDREDGYT
TRBV13,TRBD1,TRBJ2-2,ASSSPRTGNTGELF
TRBV19,.,TRBJ1-6,ASSIDPGESLH
TRBV10-1,.,TRBJ2-1,ASSAGPPGPSSYNEQF
TRBV19,.,TRBJ2-2,ASSIKERYTGELF
TRBV7-6,TRBD1,TRBJ2-7,ASSLLAGGKDEQY
TRBV7-9,.,TRBJ1-5,ASSLGGEPQH
TRBV6-5,.,TRBJ2-3,ASSYFDRETDTQY
TRBV15,.,TRBJ1-1,ATSRERQNTEAF
TRBV6-1,TRBD2,TRBJ2-5,ASSPATGLAKTQY
TRBV11-1,TRBD2,TRBJ2-7,ASSLLANYYEQY